This paragraph covers one TCR beta chain sequence. Its antigen is still unknown. The PCR had 60 Vbeta and 13 Jbeta primers. TCRdb keeps only in-frame clones here, not all; method: immunoSEQ multiplex PCR. The sample lists about 140,000 clones; roughly four fifths were seen once. This CDR3 contains 15 residues. Germline V CDR1 and CDR2: MNHEY, SVGAGI. V was clipped by 4 bases and J by 0 bases, with 13 bases between them. This sample is drawn from a study of cytomegalovirus exposure and HLA in healthy donors. The overall study: Previous work identified 95 million to 120 million unique TCR beta sequences from around 170 million T cells. The study's findings and limits: Some TCR beta chains (roughly 160 of them) were listed as cytomegalovirus-associated. After further analysis at a later stage, 16,951 TCR beta sequences were associated with HLA alleles at 0.05 false discovery rate. For most TCR sequences rarity was the rule, although some public TCRs occurred in many donors.

Sequencing input: PBMCs. This chain connects TRBV6-5 to TRBJ2-7; possible D gene TRBD2, 5 bases. The sequence was obtained from a man between 18 and 29 years old in good health and CMV-seropositive. The CDR3 sequence is CASSSSPTSSYEQYF. CDR3 nucleotide sequence: TGTGCCAGCAGTTCTAGCCCTACAAGCTCCTACGAGCAGTACTTC.